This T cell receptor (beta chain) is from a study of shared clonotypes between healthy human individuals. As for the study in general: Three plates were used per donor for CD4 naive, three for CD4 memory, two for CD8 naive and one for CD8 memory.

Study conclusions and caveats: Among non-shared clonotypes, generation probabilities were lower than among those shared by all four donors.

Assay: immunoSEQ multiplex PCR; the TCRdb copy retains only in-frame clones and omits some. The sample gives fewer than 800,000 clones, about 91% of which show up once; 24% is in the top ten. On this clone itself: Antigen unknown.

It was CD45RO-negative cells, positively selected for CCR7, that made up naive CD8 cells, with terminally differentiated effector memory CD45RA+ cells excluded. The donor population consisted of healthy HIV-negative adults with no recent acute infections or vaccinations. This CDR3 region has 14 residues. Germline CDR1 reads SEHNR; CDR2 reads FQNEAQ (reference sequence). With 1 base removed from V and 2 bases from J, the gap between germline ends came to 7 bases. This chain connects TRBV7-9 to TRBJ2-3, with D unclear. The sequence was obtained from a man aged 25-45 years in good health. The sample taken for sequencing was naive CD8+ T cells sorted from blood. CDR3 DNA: TGTGCCAGCAGCTTAGGACGTATCACAGATACGCAGTATTTT. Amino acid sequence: CASSLGRITDTQYF.